The clone carrying this TCR beta chain was detected many times. The antigen remains unidentified. The entry originates in a study of T cells after yellow fever vaccination. Making TCR cDNA involved 5'RACE template switching, which added UMIs and a universal primer site. TCRdb processed the 5' RACE reads anew with MiXCR; each CDR3 protein has one entry. The sample records 150,000 to 200,000 distinct CDR3 sequences, over 7% being singletons. Study outcomes and limitations: After the booster, approximately 96% of CD4 and about nine tenths of CD8 primary-response clones were re-detected. A secondary response was less intense yet reached its peak sooner, at day 5 versus 15.

V lost 7 bases to trimming and J lost 0 bases, with 12 bases between them. This CDR3 region has 14 residues. Germline CDR1 is MNHEY and CDR2 is SMNVEV (reference sequence). The sample in question was CD8+ T cells sorted from PBMCs, obtained 45 days after the yellow fever booster vaccination. The TCR was taken from a man aged 18 to 29 who received the YFV17D yellow fever vaccine. This chain joins TRBV27 and TRBJ1-1; D is unresolved. CDR3 DNA sequence: TGTGCCAGCATACCCTCAGGTTTGAACACTGAAGCTTTCTTT. The encoded protein is CASIPSGLNTEAFF.